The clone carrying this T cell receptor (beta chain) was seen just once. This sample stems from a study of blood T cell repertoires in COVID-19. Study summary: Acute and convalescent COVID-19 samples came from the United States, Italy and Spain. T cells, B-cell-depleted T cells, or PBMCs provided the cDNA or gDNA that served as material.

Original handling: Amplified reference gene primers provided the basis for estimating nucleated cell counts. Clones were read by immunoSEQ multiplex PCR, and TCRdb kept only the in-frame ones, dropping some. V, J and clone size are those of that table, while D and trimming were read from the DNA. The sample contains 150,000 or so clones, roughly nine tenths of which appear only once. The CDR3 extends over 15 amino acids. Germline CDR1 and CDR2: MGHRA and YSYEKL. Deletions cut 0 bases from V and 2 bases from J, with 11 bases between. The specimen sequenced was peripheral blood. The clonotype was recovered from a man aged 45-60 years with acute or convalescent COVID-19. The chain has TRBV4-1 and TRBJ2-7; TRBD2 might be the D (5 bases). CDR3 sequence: CASSQDGLGPYEQYF. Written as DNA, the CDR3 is TGCGCCAGCAGCCAAGATGGACTCGGCCCCTACGAGCAGTACTTC.